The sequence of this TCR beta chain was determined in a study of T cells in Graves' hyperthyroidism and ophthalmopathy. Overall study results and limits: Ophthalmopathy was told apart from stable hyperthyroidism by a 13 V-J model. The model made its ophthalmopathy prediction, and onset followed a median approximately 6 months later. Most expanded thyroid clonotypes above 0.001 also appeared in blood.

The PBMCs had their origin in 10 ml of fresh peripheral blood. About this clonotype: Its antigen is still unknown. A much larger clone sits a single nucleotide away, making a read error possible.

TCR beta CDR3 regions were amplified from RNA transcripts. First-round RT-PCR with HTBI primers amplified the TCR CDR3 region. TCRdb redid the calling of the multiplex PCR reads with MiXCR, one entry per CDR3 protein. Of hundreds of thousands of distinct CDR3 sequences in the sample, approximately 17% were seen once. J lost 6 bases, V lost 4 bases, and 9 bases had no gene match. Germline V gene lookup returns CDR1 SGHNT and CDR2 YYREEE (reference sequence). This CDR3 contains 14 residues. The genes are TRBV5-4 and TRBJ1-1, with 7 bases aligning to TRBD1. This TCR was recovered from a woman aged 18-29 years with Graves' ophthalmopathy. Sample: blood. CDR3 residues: CASSEQGRGPEAFF. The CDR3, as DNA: TGTGCCAGCAGCGAACAGGGTAGGGGGCCTGAAGCTTTCTTT.